The 9 T cell receptor beta chains below all came from one sample that was sequenced in a study of vaccination and CD4 T cells after COVID-19. Their antigens remain unidentified. Once obtained from cultured CD4+ T cells, the DNA was sequenced using the Oncomine TCR Beta short-read assay. Cultured CD4+ T cells yielded the extracted genomic DNA. TCRdb recomputed calls from the PCR reads with MiXCR, one row per CDR3 protein. The sample has about 9,400 distinct CDR3 sequences, around a third seen once. Specified treatment: roughly 11-day PBMC culture with coronavirus spike peptide pools or control peptides (ViraFEST assay). Researchers collected the unexposed donor's CD4+ T cells before the COVID-19 pandemic (2011-2018). The sequencing input was CD4+ T cells from blood, cultured in vitro. The source of these receptors is a human donor in good health.

The gene calls are TRBV11-2 and TRBJ2-5, with unresolved D. CDR1 and CDR2 from the germline V gene are SGHAT and FQNNGV. This CDR3 is built from 12 residues. Deletions cut 5 bases from V and 5 bases from J, with 9 bases between. The CDR3 DNA follows: TGTGCCAGCAGCCACCTTAAGGAGACCCAGTACTTC. The encoded protein is CASSHLKETQYF.

In this sample, this clonotype turned up a few times. The chain combines TRBV7-3 with TRBJ2-3; possibly TRBD1 or TRBD2 for D (5 bases each). The CDR3 runs 15 residues. Germline V gives CDR1 SGHTA, CDR2 FQGTGA. Trimming shortened V by 7 bases and J by 1 base, and 15 bases separated the two germline ends. CDR3 DNA: TGTGCCAGCACCCCCGGGACGTCCCGCACAGATACGCAGTATTTT. The encoded protein is CASTPGTSRTDTQYF.

The sample holds a few counts of this clonotype. The V gene is TRBV7-3, the J gene TRBJ1-3; tentative D call: TRBD1 (6 bases). Trimming shortened V by 4 bases and J by 4 bases, and 8 bases separated the two germline ends. The CDR3 loop spans 13 amino acids. Per the germline V gene, CDR1 is SGHTA and CDR2 is FQGTGA. CDR3 in amino acids: CASSSGQGNTIYF. The CDR3 DNA reads TGTGCCAGCAGCTCCGGACAGGGAAACACCATATATTTT. Full variable domain (remainder filled in from reference TRBV7-3 and TRBJ1-3): GAGVSQTPSNKVTEKGKYVELRCDPISGHTALYWYRQSLGQGPEFLIYFQGTGAADDSGLPNDRFFAVRPEGSVSTLKIQRTERGDSAVYLCASSSGQGNTIYFGEGSWLTVV.

The sample holds a few counts of this clonotype. This chain connects TRBV7-6 to TRBJ1-2; D uncertain. This CDR3 region has 12 residues. Germline assignment: CDR1 SGHVS and CDR2 FNYEAQ. V was clipped by 5 bases and J by 7 bases, with 11 bases between them. The CDR3 spells CASSPLSSGYTF. In DNA form, the CDR3 reads TGTGCCAGCAGCCCACTATCTAGTGGCTACACCTTC.

This clonotype was observed a handful of times. The chain links TRBV7-9 to TRBJ1-5; 10 bases agree with TRBD1. Germline CDR1 and CDR2: SEHNR and FQNEAQ (reference sequence). After removal of 5 bases from V and 5 bases from J, the junction contained 3 bases not matched to a gene. CDR3 length: 14 residues. The DNA for the CDR3 is TGTGCCAGCAGCAACGACAGGGGGCATCAGCCCCAGCATTTT. This sequence encodes CASSNDRGHQPQHF.

V usage is TRBV29-1 and J usage is TRBJ2-7; D is unresolved. The V and J ends lost 1 base and 6 bases respectively, with 4 bases between them. The germline gives CDR1 SQVTM, CDR2 ANQGSEA. The CDR3 loop spans 10 amino acids. The CDR3 here is CSVEAPEQYF. The CDR3 DNA sequence: TGCAGCGTTGAAGCCCCCGAGCAGTACTTC.

This clonotype showed up just a few times. This sequence joins TRBV24-1 and TRBJ2-2; D ambiguous. In germline, CDR1 is KGHDR, CDR2 SFDVKD. This CDR3 has 11 amino acids. With 7 bases removed from V and 8 bases from J, the gap between germline ends came to 7 bases. In DNA, the CDR3 is TGTGCCACCAGAGGCGGTGGGGAGCTGTTTTTT. The encoded protein is CATRGGGELFF.

The rearrangement joins TRBV7-6 to TRBJ2-1, with 14 bases identical to TRBD2. V lost 5 bases and J lost 9; bases outside the gene matches: 9. The germline V gene has CDR1 SGHVS and CDR2 FNYEAQ. The CDR3 length is 16 residues. CDR3 protein: CASSLGLAGERGEQFF. Here the CDR3 DNA reads TGTGCCAGCAGCCTGGGACTAGCGGGAGAAAGGGGTGAGCAGTTCTTC.

The J gene is TRBJ2-5, the V gene TRBV2; tentatively, D is TRBD2 (6 bases). CDR3 length: 14 amino acids. Germline V CDR1 and CDR2: SNHLY, FYNNEI. The V end was cut by 3 bases, the J end by 1 base, with 9 bases between. The CDR3 DNA reads TGTGCCAGCAGTGATAGCGGCTCCCAAGAGACCCAGTACTTC. Its translation: CASSDSGSQETQYF.